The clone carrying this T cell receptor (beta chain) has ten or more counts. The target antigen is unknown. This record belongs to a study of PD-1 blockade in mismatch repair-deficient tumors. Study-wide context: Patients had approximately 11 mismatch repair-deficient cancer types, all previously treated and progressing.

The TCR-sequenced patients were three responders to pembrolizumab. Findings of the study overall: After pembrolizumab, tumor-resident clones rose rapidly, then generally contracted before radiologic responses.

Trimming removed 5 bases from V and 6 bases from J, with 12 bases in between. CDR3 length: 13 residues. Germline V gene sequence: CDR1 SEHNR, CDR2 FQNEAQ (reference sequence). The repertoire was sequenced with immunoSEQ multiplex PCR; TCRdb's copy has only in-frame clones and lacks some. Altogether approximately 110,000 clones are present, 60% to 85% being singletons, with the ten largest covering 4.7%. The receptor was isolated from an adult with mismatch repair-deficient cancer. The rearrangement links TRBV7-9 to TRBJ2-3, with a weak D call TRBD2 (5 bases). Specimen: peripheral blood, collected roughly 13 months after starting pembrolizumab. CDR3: CASSAETTDTQYF. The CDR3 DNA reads TGTGCCAGCAGCGCCGAGACTACTGATACGCAGTATTTT.